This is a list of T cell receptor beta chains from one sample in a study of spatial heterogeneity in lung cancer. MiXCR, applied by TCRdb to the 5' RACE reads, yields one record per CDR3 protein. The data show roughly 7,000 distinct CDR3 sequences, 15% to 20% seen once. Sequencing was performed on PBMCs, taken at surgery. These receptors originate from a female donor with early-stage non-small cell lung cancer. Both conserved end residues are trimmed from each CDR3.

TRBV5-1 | ASSPGGGSNYEQY
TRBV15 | ATSRDLSPSTGELF
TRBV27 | ASSPGGAKNIQY
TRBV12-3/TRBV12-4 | ASSLAVDIMGYGYT
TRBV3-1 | ASSQNVGDQAF
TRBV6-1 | ASSDLGTGSVSYEQY
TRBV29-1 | SVGQGDNYGYT
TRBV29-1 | SVADTQYYGYT
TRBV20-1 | SAKRPQQPQH
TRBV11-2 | ASQLAGEFTDTQY
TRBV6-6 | ASKIESGQY
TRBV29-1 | SATGGREGDTQY
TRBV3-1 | ASSQVTGFSGNTIY
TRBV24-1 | ATSDPTGPGETQY
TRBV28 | ASEITGRTEAF
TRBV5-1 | ASSRGMGTDRVGYT
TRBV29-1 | SGNSGPSTQY
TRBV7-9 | ASSSWGRNSPLH
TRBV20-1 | SARPGDRGWEKLF
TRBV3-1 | ASSQERGSVTYEQY
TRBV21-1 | ARTGPHYEQY
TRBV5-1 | ASSFLGPERGYEQY
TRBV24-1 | ATSDSPPGTAVF
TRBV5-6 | ASSFWVDTQY
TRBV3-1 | ASSRGQEGYYGYT
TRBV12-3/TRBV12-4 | ASSFLGTDTQY
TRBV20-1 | SARDTNYGYT
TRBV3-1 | ASSQRYSYEQY
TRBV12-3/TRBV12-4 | ASSFRAPYGYT
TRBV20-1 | SARDASAVNYGYT
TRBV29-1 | SVERSAANTGELF
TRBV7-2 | ASSLGPGREETQY
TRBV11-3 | ASSLNSGEQF
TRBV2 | ASKGTGSYEQY
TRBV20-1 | SASLDQETQY
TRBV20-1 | SARDSTGGGDTQY
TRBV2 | ASTGGGGTSTDTQY
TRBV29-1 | SVEFGGTEAF
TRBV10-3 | AISEGSYEQY
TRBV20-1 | SAYPLEGQPQH
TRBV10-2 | ASSETGRGRLATGELF
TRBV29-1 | SVEGGRAVDTQY
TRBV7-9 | ASSLGVWGQPQH
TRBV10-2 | ATTTGTNQPQH
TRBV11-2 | ASSSGFRTGAYEQY
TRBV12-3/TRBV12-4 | ASSLVQVSTEAF
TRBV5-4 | ASSSQGIDTQY
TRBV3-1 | ASSQRETRSGELF
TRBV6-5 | ASRPGLGPNTQY
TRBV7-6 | ASSLRVGNSYEQY
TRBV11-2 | ASIATSYNEQF
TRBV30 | AWKLGENTEAF
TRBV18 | ASSPGQGIEKLF
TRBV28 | ASSFVAGTDTQY
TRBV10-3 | ASTPSVVSGHEQF